The clone carrying this T cell receptor beta chain was counted at least ten times. Its target is unknown. The CDR3 has 15 residues. Germline loops: CDR1 SNHLY, CDR2 FYNNEI. V lost 3 bases, J lost 2 bases, and 4 bases stayed unmatched. This sample was taken from a study of T cells in Graves' hyperthyroidism and ophthalmopathy. General observations from the study: Most clonotypes that expanded in the thyroid above 0.001 also showed up in blood. The model forecast ophthalmopathy, anticipating it by a median about 7 months before onset.

There were TCR beta CDR3 regions amplified from RNA transcripts. Carried out on the TCR CDR3, a first-round RT-PCR used the HTBI primer set. TCRdb reprocessed the multiplex PCR reads via MiXCR and lists one record per CDR3 protein. The sample has 650,000 to 800,000 distinct CDR3 sequences; less than 45% are singletons. The sequenced sample consisted of peripheral blood or thyroid tissue (not recorded which). The sequence came from an adult man with Graves' disease, either hyperthyroidism or ophthalmopathy (not recorded which). V and J are TRBV2 and TRBJ2-7, with TRBD1 matching 10 bases. CDR3 amino acids: CASSDRDRGTYEQYF. DNA for the CDR3: TGTGCCAGCAGTGACCGGGACAGGGGTACCTACGAGCAGTACTTC.